This T cell receptor (beta chain) was recorded in a study of technical replicates of blood from a few donors. The table came from immunoSEQ multiplex PCR; TCRdb's copy has only in-frame clones and leaves some out. The sample holds under 90,000 clones; 85% to 95% are singletons and the top ten take roughly 0.26%. This clonotype was obtained from a human donor in good health. The source material was T cells isolated from PBMCs.

The CDR3 coding sequence is TGTGCCACCAGCCCCGGTATGGGACAGAAAATTTACGAGCAGTACTTC. Amino acid sequence: CATSPGMGQKIYEQYF. J is TRBJ2-7 and V is TRBV15; 7 bases agree with TRBD1. Germline CDR1 and CDR2: LNHNV and YYDKDF (reference sequence). J gave up 4 bases and V 5 bases, and 14 bases lay outside the gene matches. The CDR3 runs 16 residues.